The 13 T cell receptor beta chains given below trace back to one sample, sequenced in a study of CD8 T cells in ankylosing spondylitis. Whole-study findings and limits: Roughly eight highly homologous variants made up a TCR beta motif that seemed to typify ankylosing spondylitis blood.

MiXCR, run by TCRdb on the 5' RACE reads, gives a single entry per CDR3 protein. The sample has fewer than 750,000 distinct CDR3 sequences, roughly 19% seen once. Antigens of these TCRs are unknown. The material sequenced was blood, either unsorted or a sorted T cell fraction (not recorded which). The receptors were gathered from a male donor with ankylosing spondylitis.

This clonotype has more than one count but fewer than ten. The chain joins TRBV28 to TRBJ2-1, with TRBD2 identical over 7 bases. The CDR3 length is 13 residues. Looked up from germline, CDR1 is MDHEN and CDR2 is SYDVKM. Unmatched junction bases numbered 9, after V lost 8 bases and J lost 8 bases. CDR3 bases: TGTGCCAGCTGGCGGGGGTCGGGGTATGAGCAGTTCTTC. This translates into CASWRGSGYEQFF.

Only a few counts were recorded for this clonotype. V is TRBV9 and J is TRBJ2-7; possible D gene TRBD1, 6 bases. This CDR3 region has 14 residues. The germline V and J ends were trimmed by 0 bases and 3 bases, with 10 bases remaining between them. The germline gives CDR1 SGDLS, CDR2 YYNGEE. CDR3 in DNA: TGTGCCAGCAGCGTAGGGTGGACAGACTACGAGCAGTACTTC. It encodes CASSVGWTDYEQYF. Full variable domain (missing parts from reference TRBV9 and TRBJ2-7): DSGVTQTPKHLITATGQRVTLRCSPRSGDLSVYWYQQSLDQGLQFLIQYYNGEERAKGNILERFSAQQFPDLHSELNLSSLELGDSALYFCASSVGWTDYEQYFGPGTRLTVT.

The V call is TRBV12-3 or TRBV12-4, the J call TRBJ2-2; 7 bases fit TRBD2. J gave up 6 bases and V 3 bases, and 10 bases lay outside the gene matches. The CDR3 has 16 amino acids. The CDR3 protein is CASSFGTTAVAGELFF. The CDR3 DNA is TGTGCCAGCAGTTTTGGGACTACTGCTGTGGCCGGGGAGCTGTTTTTT.

CDR3 in amino acids: CAWSSLNGRNEQFF. The CDR3 DNA reads as TGTGCCTGGAGTAGTCTCAATGGGAGGAATGAGCAGTTCTTC. The V and J genes are TRBV30 and TRBJ2-1, with D possibly matching TRBD2 (6 bases). The CDR3 consists of 14 residues. Germline CDR1 GTSNPN, CDR2 SVGIG (reference sequence). The ends were cut back, 2 bases at V and 7 bases at J, with 15 bases in the middle.

This clonotype was picked up one time. The chain carries TRBV2 and TRBJ2-7, with TRBD1 matching over 8 bases. The CDR3 contains 15 residues. Trimming cost V 7 bases and J 6 bases; bases outside gene matches: 14. Germline assignment: CDR1 SNHLY and CDR2 FYNNEI. The CDR3 spells CASTGSSGRGREQYF. The CDR3 coding sequence is TGTGCCAGCACCGGATCGTCGGGCAGGGGGCGCGAGCAGTACTTC.

The chain combines TRBV7-2 with TRBJ2-2; D remains ambiguous. CDR1 and CDR2 (germline): SGHTA, FQGNSA. V dropped 7 bases and J dropped 1 base, with 7 bases sitting between them. There are 13 residues in the CDR3. CDR3 loop: CASNELNTGELFF. The CDR3 nucleotides read TGTGCCAGCAACGAACTGAACACCGGGGAGCTGTTTTTT.

The chain carries TRBV20-1 and TRBJ2-1; TRBD2 is a possible D gene (6 bases). CDR1 is DFQATT, CDR2 SNEGSKA, per germline (reference sequence). CDR3 size: 18 residues. V was clipped by 1 base and J by 2 bases, with 21 bases between them. DNA for the CDR3: TGCAGTGCTAGAGTATGTGGGGGGAGCCGGGAAACCTACAATGAGCAGTTCTTC. It codes for CSARVCGGSRETYNEQFF.

This clonotype has more than one count but fewer than ten. V is TRBV6-5 and J is TRBJ2-5; D call uncertain. V lost 2 bases and J 6 bases, leaving 13 bases between the germline ends. Germline values: CDR1 MNHEY, CDR2 SVGAGI. The CDR3 is 14 amino acids. CDR3 region: CASSYKDVWQTQYF. The CDR3 nucleotides are TGTGCCAGCAGTTACAAGGACGTCTGGCAGACCCAGTACTTC.

This clonotype was counted ten times or more. The gene calls are TRBV6-2 or TRBV6-3 and TRBJ2-1; tentative D call: TRBD2 (8 bases). V gave up 10 bases and J gave up 1 base, with 20 bases separating them. CDR3 length: 16 amino acids. CDR1 MNHEY and CDR2 SVGEGT come from the germline V gene. As DNA, the CDR3 is TGTGCCACCCAAGGGGGCGGGAGGTCATCCTACAATGAGCAGTTCTTC. As protein: CATQGGGRSSYNEQFF.

In this sample, this clonotype turned up many times. The chain uses TRBV12-3 or TRBV12-4 and TRBJ2-3, with 7 bases fitting TRBD2. There are 15 residues in the CDR3. With 0 bases clipped from V and 1 base from J, the junction kept 1 base outside the gene matches. The CDR3 reads CASSLAAGRTDTQYF. The CDR3 DNA sequence: TGTGCCAGCAGTTTAGCAGCGGGGCGCACAGATACGCAGTATTTT.

This clonotype was recorded a few times. The chain is built from TRBV2 and TRBJ1-5, with D uncertain. V lost 7 bases and J 0 bases, leaving 13 bases between the germline ends. CDR3 length: 15 residues. Germline CDR1 reads SNHLY; CDR2 reads FYNNEI. The CDR3 DNA follows: TGTGCCAGCAACCCCGCCCCCTATAGCAATCAGCCCCAGCATTTT. Encoded protein: CASNPAPYSNQPQHF.

This clonotype was found a few times. The genes are TRBV6-1 and TRBJ2-7; unclear D gene. The V gene lost 2 bases and the J gene lost 7 bases, with 12 bases spanning the gap. Germline CDR1 is MNHNS and CDR2 is SASEGT. The CDR3 is 13 residues long. CDR3 bases: TGTGCCAGCAGTGAAAGGTGGTCGGAGGAGCAGTACTTC. Protein product: CASSERWSEEQYF.

This chain connects TRBV7-9 to TRBJ1-1, with 7 bases that match TRBD1. The trim removed 4 bases at V and 5 bases at J, leaving 4 bases unmatched. Germline V gene data show CDR1 as SEHNR and CDR2 as FQNEAQ (reference sequence). This CDR3 region has 13 residues. The CDR3, as DNA: TGTGCCAGCAGCTCACCGGACAGGACTGAAGCTTTCTTT. Translation: CASSSPDRTEAFF.